This entry features one T cell receptor (beta chain) sequence. The antigen is undetermined. Naive CD4+ T cells were purified with Tregs depleted by CD25. Semi-nested PCR with Nested Universal Primer A followed constant-region reverse priming of full-length variable regions. Each CDR3 protein gets one entry after TCRdb re-called the 5' RACE reads with MiXCR. The sample contains tens of thousands of distinct CDR3 sequences, 25% to 30% of which appear only once. Study-level points and caveats: The larger-cohort validation was restricted to a single TCR beta V-J rearrangement rather than whole repertoires.

The CDR3 has 12 residues. Looked up from germline, CDR1 is SGHRS and CDR2 is YFSETQ. Trimming stripped 7 bases from V and 5 bases from J, with 10 bases between. This receptor was identified in a female donor with breast cancer. The chain recombines TRBV5-1 with TRBJ2-1, with D unresolved. The sequenced sample was naive CD4+ T cells sorted from blood. Subset defined: naive CD4+ T cells, CD4+CD45RA+CD25-. The CDR3 region is CASGGRNNEQFF. The DNA of the CDR3 is TGCGCCAGCGGCGGCAGGAACAATGAGCAGTTCTTC.